The T cell receptor (beta chain) under discussion was sequenced for a study of cytomegalovirus exposure and HLA in healthy donors. A multiplex PCR was run with 60 Vbeta primers and 13 Jbeta primers. The table came from immunoSEQ multiplex PCR; TCRdb's copy has only in-frame clones and leaves some out. The table includes 130,000 to 150,000 clones, approximately 70% detected once. V gave up 4 bases and J gave up 7 bases; unmatched junction bases: 6. Germline CDR1 reads ENHRY; CDR2 reads SYGVKD. The CDR3 loop spans 13 amino acids. The source of this sequence is a human donor in good health. This chain uses TRBV10-3 with TRBJ1-1; 7 bases align to TRBD1. The specimen was PBMCs. The CDR3, as DNA: TGTGCCATCAGTGGTGGACAGGACCGTGAAGCTTTCTTT. Amino acids: CAISGGQDREAFF.